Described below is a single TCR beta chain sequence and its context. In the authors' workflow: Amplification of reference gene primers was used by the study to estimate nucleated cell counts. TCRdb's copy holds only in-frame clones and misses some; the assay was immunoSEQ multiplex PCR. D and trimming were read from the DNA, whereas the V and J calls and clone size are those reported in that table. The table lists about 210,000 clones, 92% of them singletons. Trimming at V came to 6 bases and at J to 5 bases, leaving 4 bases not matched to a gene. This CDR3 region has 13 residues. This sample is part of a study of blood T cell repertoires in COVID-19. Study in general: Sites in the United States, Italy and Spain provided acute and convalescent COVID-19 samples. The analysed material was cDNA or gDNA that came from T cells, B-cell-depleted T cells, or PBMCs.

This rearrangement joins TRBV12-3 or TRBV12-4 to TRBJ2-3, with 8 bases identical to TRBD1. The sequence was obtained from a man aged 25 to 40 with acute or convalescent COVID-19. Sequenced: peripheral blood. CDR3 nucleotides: TGTGCCAGCAGGATGACAGGGGAAGATACGCAGTATTTT. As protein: CASRMTGEDTQYF.